This T cell receptor beta chain was captured in a study of blood T cell repertoires in COVID-19. Trimming left V 5 bases short and J 3 bases short, with 16 bases between. The CDR3 is 15 amino acids. The germline gives CDR1 KGHSH, CDR2 LQKENI. Participant ages covered about 18 to 89 years across around 25 US areas. Clinical history reported by participants formed the basis on which cohorts were assigned. Per the original methods: Counts of nucleated cells, estimated from reference gene primer amplification, were obtained. Profiled with immunoSEQ multiplex PCR; TCRdb holds only in-frame clones, not every one. V, J and clone size are those of that table, while D and trimming were read from the DNA. Of about 240,000 clones listed, around 88% were seen once; the top ten hold 3.5% to 4.5%.

The clonotype comes from a woman aged 25-40 years who had recovered from COVID-19. The specimen sequenced was PBMCs or T cells enriched from blood (not recorded which). The V call is TRBV18, the J call TRBJ1-2; D possibly corresponds to TRBD1 (5 bases). The CDR3 bases are TGTGCCAGCTCAGGGGCCGCTACTATTGACTATGGCTACACCTTC. Amino acid sequence: CASSGAATIDYGYTF.